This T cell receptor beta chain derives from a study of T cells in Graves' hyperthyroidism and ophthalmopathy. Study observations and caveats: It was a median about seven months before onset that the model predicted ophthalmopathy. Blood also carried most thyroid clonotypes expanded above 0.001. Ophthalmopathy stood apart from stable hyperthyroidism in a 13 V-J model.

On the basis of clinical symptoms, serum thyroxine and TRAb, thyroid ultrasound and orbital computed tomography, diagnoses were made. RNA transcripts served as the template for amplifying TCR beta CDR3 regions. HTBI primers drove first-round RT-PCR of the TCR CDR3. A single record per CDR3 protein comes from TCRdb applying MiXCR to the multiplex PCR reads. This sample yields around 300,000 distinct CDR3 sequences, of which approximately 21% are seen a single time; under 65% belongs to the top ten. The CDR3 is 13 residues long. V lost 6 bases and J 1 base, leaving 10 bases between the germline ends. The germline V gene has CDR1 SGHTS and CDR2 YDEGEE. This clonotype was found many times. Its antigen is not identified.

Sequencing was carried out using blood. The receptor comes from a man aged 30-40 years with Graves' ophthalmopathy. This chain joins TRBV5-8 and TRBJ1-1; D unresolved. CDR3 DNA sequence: TGTGCCAGCACCATGAGTGAGAACACTGAAGCTTTCTTT. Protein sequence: CASTMSENTEAFF.